This note documents a single T cell receptor (beta chain) sequence. V was cut by 6 bases and J by 0 bases, with 10 bases left in between. CDR3 length: 14 residues. Per germline, CDR1 MNHEY and CDR2 SMNVEV (reference sequence). The source of the sample is a study of response to subunit inactivated influenza vaccine. Via MiXCR, TCRdb re-called the RT-PCR reads, giving one row per CDR3 protein. The data hold over 150,000 distinct CDR3 sequences, with around 15% observed a single time. Material: CD8+ T cells sorted from PBMCs, obtained 4 to 6 days after vaccination. The chain couples TRBV27 to TRBJ2-3, with D uncertain. This clonotype originated in a man in his fifties who received an inactivated influenza vaccine. The CDR3 is CASRATFSTDTQYF. In DNA form, the CDR3 reads TGTGCCAGCAGGGCAACGTTTAGCACAGATACGCAGTATTTT.